This T cell receptor beta chain was recorded in a study of T cells in Graves' hyperthyroidism and ophthalmopathy (dated by TCRdb to the late 2010s). In the study overall: Peripheral blood was collected at initial diagnosis, before any treatment. Prospective prediction of ophthalmopathy was tested in an independent validation cohort consisting of some 20 hyperthyroidism patients and some 16 patients who later progressed to ophthalmopathy. Once sampling was done, hyperthyroidism patients were given methimazole at a starting dose of 30 mg daily, whereas ophthalmopathy patients were given high-dose intravenous methylprednisolone. According to the paper, TCR Vbeta CDR3 sequencing was carried out on 135 peripheral blood samples, which came from fewer than 50 ophthalmopathy, 80 or so hyperthyroidism and about 17 progressor patients. The 90 to 100 discovery patients were randomly split 7:3 into training and test sets. To identify TCR V-J signatures that set the groups apart, the researchers used a discovery cohort of 100 patients, made up of about 44 with Graves' ophthalmopathy and around 58 with stable Graves' hyperthyroidism. Thyroid tissue and blood T-cell repertoires from about six Graves' hyperthyroidism patients were also compared in the study. The research as a whole found: Most expanded thyroid clonotypes (frequency above 0.001) were also found in blood, which suggests that blood repertoires may mirror thyroid immune responses. Ophthalmopathy was separated from stable hyperthyroidism by a 13 V-J signature model, with just over 85% sensitivity and 81% to 82% specificity obtained in cross-validation and 80%/75% obtained in testing. In validation, progression to ophthalmopathy was predicted by the model with about 70% sensitivity and roughly 76% specificity, a median of approximately 6.5 months before onset. Sample size was not statistically predetermined, and investigators were not blinded to group allocation.

The TCR beta CDR3 regions were amplified from the RNA transcripts. A first-round RT-PCR of the TCR CDR3 used the HTBI primer set with the Qiagen OneStep RT-PCR kit. A second multiplex PCR round built the libraries, followed by size selection and purification. Paired-end sequencing of the libraries was performed with 100 bp reads on an Illumina HiSeq2000. Concerning the study's data processing: SOAPnuke was used to process the raw data, removing reads that contained adapters or uncalled bases, had a mean Phred below 15, or lacked an exact match to the constant primer or identifier. COPE v1.2.5 was used to merge the high-quality paired reads, and each unique nucleotide sequence was defined as a clonotype. MiTCR v1.1 was used to align the clonotypes against IMGT TRBV, TRBD and TRBJ reference segments. Analysis was restricted to V-J combinations with a frequency above 0.0001, which covered 99.2% of repertoires. The TCS score was defined as the ratio of F50 (clonal expansion) to E x V (chaos), calculated using BLOSUM62-based TCRdist between CDR3 peptides within each V-J. Welch's t-statistics and random forest reduced roughly 540 V-J features to 10 to 15, which were used in a naive Bayes classifier (R e1071). TCRdb passed the public sequencing reads through fastp at Q25 and MiXCR, retaining productive beta sequences. Each entry merges the rows of one CDR3 protein and shows their most common DNA and genes. What appears here as the V and J calls and clone size reflects TCRdb's work, not the paper's. The sample profile shows over 200,000 distinct CDR3 sequences; about 17% of them were found once. The leading ten clones occupy about 45% of the sample.

Stable Graves' hyperthyroidism was defined as the absence of progression to ophthalmopathy over 18 months of follow-up. The hyperthyroidism patients were between 18 and 65 years old and newly diagnosed, with a disease duration of less than 2 months. Exclusion was applied to patients with uncontrolled infections, other autoimmune diseases, pregnancy or lactation. Diagnoses relied on clinical symptoms, serum thyroxine and TRAb, thyroid ultrasound and orbital computed tomography. PBMCs were separated from roughly 10 ml of fresh peripheral blood using Ficoll-Paque density gradient centrifugation. Total RNA was extracted with Trizol reagent, and quality was checked on an Agilent 2100 Bioanalyzer. Comment on this clonotype: Which antigen it targets is not known. Per-base qualities were not stored, and no clone one base away is much larger.

The CDR3 has 13 amino acids, counting the end cysteine and phenylalanine. Just CDR3 DNA is preserved here, 39 bases in frame from base 1. Based on the germline V gene, the CDR1 and CDR2 sequences are SNHLY and FYNNEI. V is pared back by 4 bases and J by 1 base, with 7 bases lying between the germline termini. This chain is built from TRBV2 and TRBJ1-2; possibly the D gene is TRBD1, per 5 matching bases. The sequencing sample was made of blood. The sequence derives from a man in his forties with Graves' hyperthyroidism. The nucleotide sequence is TGTGCCAGCAGTGTAGGGGTTAACTATGGCTACACCTTC. Its protein is CASSVGVNYGYTF.